What follows are 6 T cell receptor beta chains derived from one specimen sequenced in a study of cytomegalovirus exposure and HLA in healthy donors. It was with 60 Vbeta and 13 Jbeta primers that the PCR ran. Some clones are missing from TCRdb's copy, which holds only in-frame ones; the method was immunoSEQ multiplex PCR. The sample lists fewer than 150,000 clones, around four fifths seen once, with approximately 2.1% in the top ten. The source material was PBMCs. The receptor set was obtained from a man aged 25-45 years in good health and CMV-seronegative.

The chain recombines TRBV5-8 with TRBJ2-7, with 10 bases lining up with TRBD2. The CDR3 is 16 amino acids. V lost 4 bases to trimming and J lost 6 bases; unmatched junction nucleotides: 13. Germline CDR1 SGHTS, CDR2 YDEGEE. CDR3 bases: TGTGCCAGCAGCCCCAGCGGCCTAGCGGGAGCGAGCGAGCAGTACTTC. Translating it yields CASSPSGLAGASEQYF.

This clone was found once. This chain uses TRBV7-9 with TRBJ1-6; TRBD1 aligns across 9 bases. The germline V gene encodes CDR1 SEHNR and CDR2 FQNEAQ (reference sequence). The CDR3 covers 14 residues. Trimming removed 6 bases from V and 8 bases from J; junction bases left unmatched: 5. The DNA of the CDR3 is TGTGCCAGCAGTTCCGGGACAGGGCATTCACCCCTCCACTTT. Protein sequence: CASSSGTGHSPLHF. The full variable domain, in which reference TRBV7-9 and TRBJ1-6 provide the parts outside the CDR3, is DTGVSQNPRHKITKRGQNVTFRCDPISEHNRLYWYRQTLGQGPEFLTYFQNEAQLEKSRLLSDRFSAERPKGSFSTLEIQRTEQGDSAMYLCASSSGTGHSPLHFGNGTRLTVT.

The V and J genes are TRBV15 and TRBJ2-5; 7 bases agree with TRBD2. J was trimmed by 4 bases and V by 2 bases; bases with no gene match: 7. CDR3 length: 15 residues. Per the germline V gene, CDR1 is LNHNV and CDR2 is YYDKDF (reference sequence). CDR3 sequence (DNA): TGTGCCACCAGCAGAAGGGAGGGAGTAAGAGAGACCCAGTACTTC. This translates into CATSRREGVRETQYF.

This clone was seen only a few times. The gene calls are TRBV7-6 and TRBJ2-1; a possible D gene is TRBD1 (5 bases). The V end lost 0 bases, the J end lost 7 bases, and 7 bases lay between the germline ends. The V gene's germline CDR1 is SGHVS and CDR2 FNYEAQ. This CDR3 contains 13 residues. CDR3 DNA sequence: TGTGCCAGCAGCTTAGCGGCAGGGAATGAGCAGTTCTTC. Translated, it gives CASSLAAGNEQFF.

The gene calls are TRBV29-1 and TRBJ2-1, with 12 bases lining up with TRBD2. V trimming: 7 bases; J trimming: 6 bases; junction bases outside the gene matches: 4. The CDR3 covers 13 residues. In germline, CDR1 is SQVTM, CDR2 ANQGSEA. The CDR3 is CSARTSGINEQFF. The CDR3 DNA follows: TGCAGCGCCCGGACTAGCGGGATCAATGAGCAGTTCTTC.

The chain is built from TRBV5-1 and TRBJ2-1, with 15 bases identical to TRBD2. The CDR3 spans 19 residues. V lost 4 bases and J lost 3; bases outside the gene matches: 11. The germline gives CDR1 SGHRS, CDR2 YFSETQ. The CDR3 is CASSPGTSGRLGFYNEQFF. Written as DNA, the CDR3 is TGCGCCAGCAGCCCCGGGACTAGCGGGAGGCTTGGGTTCTACAATGAGCAGTTCTTC.